This paragraph covers one TCR beta chain sequence. These data originate in a study of shared clonotypes between healthy human individuals. Repertoires were generated with immunoSEQ multiplex PCR, while TCRdb's copy carries only in-frame clones and drops some. Of over 2 million clones in the sample, around 96% were seen once. Positive CCR7 selection of CD45RO-negative cells yielded the naive CD8 cells, and terminally differentiated effector memory CD45RA+ cells were excluded. The CDR3 extends over 14 amino acids. Unmatched junction bases numbered 3, after V lost 0 bases and J lost 5 bases. Germline loops: CDR1 SGDLS, CDR2 YYNGEE.

The TCR comes from a man aged 18 to 35 in good health. The chain recombines TRBV9 with TRBJ2-3; 7 bases are shared with TRBD2. The sample comprised naive CD8+ T cells sorted from blood. CDR3 nucleotide sequence: TGTGCCAGCAGCGTAGAACTAGCGATAGATACGCAGTATTTT. It translates to CASSVELAIDTQYF.